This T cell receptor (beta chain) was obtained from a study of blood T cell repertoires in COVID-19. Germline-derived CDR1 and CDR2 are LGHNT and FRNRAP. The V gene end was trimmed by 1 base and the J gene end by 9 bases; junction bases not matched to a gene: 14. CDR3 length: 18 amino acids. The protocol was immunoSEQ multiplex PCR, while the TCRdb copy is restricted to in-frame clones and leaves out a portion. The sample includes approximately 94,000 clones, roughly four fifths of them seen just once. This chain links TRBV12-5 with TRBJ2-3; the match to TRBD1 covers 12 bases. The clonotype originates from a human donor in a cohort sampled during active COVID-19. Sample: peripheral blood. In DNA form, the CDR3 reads TGTGCTAGTGGTTTGGCGGTGTGGGACAGGGGGCAGCGGACGACGCAGTATTTT. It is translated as CASGLAVWDRGQRTTQYF. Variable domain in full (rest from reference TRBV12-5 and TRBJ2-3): DARVTQTPRHKVTEMGQEVTMRCQPILGHNTVFWYRQTMMQGLELLAYFRNRAPLDDSGMPKDRFSAEMPDATLATLKIQPSEPRDSAVYFCASGLAVWDRGQRTTQYFGPGTRLTVL.